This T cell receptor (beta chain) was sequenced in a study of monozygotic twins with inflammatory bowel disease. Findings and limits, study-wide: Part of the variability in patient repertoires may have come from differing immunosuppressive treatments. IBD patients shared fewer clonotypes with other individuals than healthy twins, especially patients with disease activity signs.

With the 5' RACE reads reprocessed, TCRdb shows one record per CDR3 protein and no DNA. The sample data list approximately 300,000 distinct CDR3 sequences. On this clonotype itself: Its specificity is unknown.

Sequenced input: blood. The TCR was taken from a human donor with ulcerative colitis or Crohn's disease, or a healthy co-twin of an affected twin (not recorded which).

Here the CDR3 reads CASSFDSSPLTGGYTF. The genes are TRBV12-3 or TRBV12-4 and TRBJ1-2; TCRdb designates TRBD1, a call that cannot be tested without DNA. This CDR3 contains 16 residues.